One and the same sample provided the 32 T cell receptor beta chains below, sequenced in a study of tissue T cells after allogeneic stem cell transplantation. The method was immunoSEQ multiplex PCR; TCRdb's version includes in-frame clones alone and lacks a portion of them. This sample has about 11,000 clones, with around two fifths found just once. Time point noted: mouse harvest day 7 after allogeneic transplant. The graft held 10^6 splenic CD5+ T cells and 10^7 T-cell-depleted bone marrow cells. The sequencing input was skin. The receptors shown here come from a female BALB/c mouse given C57BL/6 T cells with graft-versus-host disease after an allogeneic hematopoietic cell transplant.

Of note for this clone: Just one base apart from a much larger clone, this may be a read error. Mouse names are used for the genes. The read ends 1 residue before the CDR3 terminus; that terminus is restored from the germline J gene. V usage is TRBV29 and J usage is TRBJ1-6; D gene ambiguous. TRBJ1-6 is reported as an ORF; its role is uncertain. CDR3 size: 13 residues. Germline V CDR1 and CDR2: MSHET, SYDVDS. CDR3 region: CASSGFYNSSLYF. The CDR3 DNA, read in part, is TGTGCTAGTTCCGGGTTCTATAATTCGTCCCTCTAC.

On this clone: Germline and genes here are mouse. The CDR3 protein is CASSDYGRAPLYF. The covered CDR3 bases are TGTGCCAGCAGTGATTATGGGCGGGCGCCCCTCTAC. The gene calls are TRBV13-1 and TRBJ1-6; D is undetermined. The sequenced fragment ends 1 residue before the CDR3 boundary, so the rest is inferred from the germline J gene. TRBJ1-6 is labeled an ORF, and its function is uncertain. V gave up 1 base and J gave up 11 bases, with 10 bases separating them. Germline-derived CDR1 and CDR2 are NSHNY and SYGAGN. CDR3 length equals 13 residues.

In this sample, this clone turned up a few times. Mouse germline and gene names are used. The read gets to within 1 residue of the CDR3 end, and the germline J gene fills in the rest. The genes are TRBV3 and TRBJ1-4; D is possibly TRBD1 (6 bases). The CDR3 loop spans 14 amino acids. Germline lookup yields CDR1 SNHLY and CDR2 FYNGKV (reference sequence). Deletions cut 3 bases from V and 7 bases from J, with 12 bases between. CDR3 bases read: TGTGCCAGCAGCTTGGGGGGCGCGGTCGAAAGATTATTT. The encoded protein is CASSLGGAVERLF. The whole CDR3 protein is CASSLGGAVERLFF.

On this clone: Because it lacks the conserved phenylalanine or tryptophan at the end, this CDR3 is likely a read error. No DNA is shown, since the ends of the CDR3 on it are uncertain; the CDR3 is the one TCRdb lists. Genes and germline come from the mouse. This CDR3 reads CAPKTALALTD. V and J are TRBV15 and TRBJ2-6; TRBD1 reflects the table's D call only, with no check against the DNA. TRBJ2-6 corresponds to a pseudogene. The CDR3 sequence runs 11 residues, both termini included. CDR1 and CDR2 from the germline V gene are SGHND and FRSKSL.

This clone was seen only a few times. Mouse gene names apply. The CDR3 bases that were read are TGTGCCAGCAGCCAAGTAGGGGGCGAGGAACAGTAC. Translated, it gives CASSQVGGEEQY. The whole CDR3 protein reads CASSQVGGEEQYF. This chain joins TRBV5 and TRBJ2-7, with D maybe TRBD1 (7 bases). Read sequence stops 1 residue before the CDR3 end, and the germline J gene provides the missing end. This CDR3 region has 13 residues. Trimming pared 1 base from V and 7 bases from J, leaving 11 bases between. CDR1 is LGHNA, CDR2 YNLKQL, per germline (reference sequence).

Remarks on this clone: Gene names follow the mouse nomenclature. The missing CDR3 end, 1 residue past where the read stops, is filled in from the germline J gene. The chain has TRBV17 and TRBJ2-2, with TRBD1 as a possible D gene (5 bases). The CDR3 runs 12 residues. Germline CDR1 and CDR2: MNHDT and YYDKIL. The V end was cut by 6 bases, the J end by 6 bases, with 8 bases between. CDR3 sequence reads: CASRSGPGQLYF. The covered CDR3 bases are TGTGCTAGCAGGTCAGGGCCCGGGCAGCTCTAC.

About this clone itself: The gene names here belong to mouse. The read halts 1 residue ahead of the CDR3 end, with the missing end drawn from the germline J gene. This chain links TRBV3 with TRBJ2-7, with TRBD2 matching 9 bases. The CDR3 is 14 residues long. The V segment lost 1 base and the J segment 4 bases; nucleotides outside the gene matches: 2. The V gene's germline CDR1 is SNHLY and CDR2 FYNGKV (reference sequence). Partial CDR3 DNA: TGTGCCAGCAGCTTAGGAGACTGGGGGTATGAACAGTAC. It encodes CASSLGDWGYEQY. The full CDR3 is CASSLGDWGYEQYF.

This clone was seen a handful of times. All gene names here are mouse names. The DNA ends 1 residue before the CDR3 does, and the rest of the CDR3 is filled in from the germline J gene. The chain uses TRBV13-1 and TRBJ2-5; a possible D gene is TRBD1 (6 bases). V dropped 3 bases and J dropped 5 bases, with 7 bases sitting between them. This CDR3 has 12 amino acids. In germline, CDR1 is NSHNY, CDR2 SYGAGN. CDR3 in amino acids: CASSARGDTQYF. The DNA read from the CDR3 is TGTGCCAGCAGTGCCAGGGGAGACACCCAGTAC.

Details on this clone: Any gene name here is a mouse gene name. The sequenced fragment ends 1 residue before the CDR3 boundary, so the rest is inferred from the germline J gene. The rearrangement links TRBV26 to TRBJ2-4; the D gene is possibly TRBD1 (5 bases). The V end was cut by 5 bases, the J end by 2 bases, with 14 bases between. This CDR3 region has 15 residues. Germline V gene data show CDR1 as KGHPV and CDR2 as FQNQEV (reference sequence). The DNA read from the CDR3 is TGTGCCAGCAGTGTCACGACAGAATTTCAAAACACCTTGTAC. Its protein is CASSVTTEFQNTLY. The whole CDR3 protein reads CASSVTTEFQNTLYF. The full variable domain, completed using reference TRBV26 and TRBJ2-4, is NSKVIQTPRYLVKGQGQKAKMRCIPEKGHPVVFWYQQNKNNEFKFLINFQNQEVLQQIDMTEKRFSAECPSNSPCSLEIQSSEAGDSALYLCASSVTTEFQNTLYFGAGTRLSVL.

For this clone: Germline and genes: mouse. The CDR3 is cut off 1 residue early in the read; its end comes from the germline J gene. The chain joins TRBV26 to TRBJ2-7, with 12 bases that match TRBD1. The CDR3 is 14 amino acids. Germline trimming cut 4 bases from V and 7 bases from J; bases unmatched to any gene: 5. Germline V gene lookup returns CDR1 KGHPV and CDR2 FQNQEV (reference sequence). Partial CDR3 DNA: TGTGCCAGCAGTCACCGGGACAGGGGGCGAGAACAGTAC. Translating it yields CASSHRDRGREQY. The CDR3 in full is CASSHRDRGREQYF.

This clone was counted only a few times. Any gene name here is a mouse gene name. The CDR3 extends 1 residue past the end of the read, so its final part is completed from the germline J gene. The rearrangement joins TRBV29 to TRBJ2-4; 8 bases fit TRBD2. The CDR3 covers 14 residues. Unmatched junction bases numbered 4, after V lost 5 bases and J lost 3 bases. Germline values: CDR1 MSHET, CDR2 SYDVDS. The CDR3 reads CASSLLGGQNTLYF. CDR3 bases read: TGTGCTAGCAGTCTCCTGGGGGGACAAAACACCTTGTAC. The whole variable domain, filled in from reference TRBV29 and TRBJ2-4, reads DMKVTQMPRYLIKRMGENVLLECGQDMSHETMYWYRQDPGLGLQLIYISYDVDSNSEGDIPKGYRVSRKKREHFSLILDSAKTNQTSVYFCASSLLGGQNTLYFGAGTRLSVL.

A few counts support this clone. Genes and germline come from the mouse. Coverage ceases 1 residue before the CDR3 finishes, and the germline J gene fills in the end. J is TRBJ2-7 and V is TRBV20, with 7 nucleotides matching TRBD1. J was trimmed by 2 bases and V by 6 bases; bases with no gene match: 1. This CDR3 spans 11 amino acids. The germline V gene has CDR1 GFQATS and CDR2 STVNSAI. The CDR3 is CGAGQPYEQYF. Partial CDR3 DNA: TGTGGTGCGGGACAGCCCTATGAACAGTAC.

This clone was counted a few times. Genes and germline come from the mouse. The missing CDR3 end, 1 residue past where the read stops, is filled in from the germline J gene. This same CDR3 is encoded by further DNA sequences in the sample. V usage is TRBV26 and J usage is TRBJ2-2, with D unclear. V lost 2 bases and J lost 2, with 6 bases in between. The CDR3 is 14 residues long. CDR1 and CDR2 from the germline V gene are KGHPV and FQNQEV (reference sequence). CDR3 bases read: TGTGCCAGCAGTCTGGGCCAGAACACCGGGCAGCTCTAC. Protein product: CASSLGQNTGQLY. The entire CDR3 protein reads CASSLGQNTGQLYF.

With respect to this clone: The gene symbols are mouse symbols. The sequenced fragment ends 1 residue before the CDR3 boundary, so the rest is inferred from the germline J gene. The chain has TRBV26 and TRBJ2-5; D is undetermined. V gave up 0 bases and J gave up 0 bases, with 4 bases separating them. The CDR3 is 14 amino acids. Germline loops: CDR1 KGHPV, CDR2 FQNQEV (reference sequence). Partial CDR3 DNA: TGTGCCAGCAGTCTGTCAATTAACCAAGACACCCAGTAC. Encoded protein: CASSLSINQDTQY. The whole CDR3 protein is CASSLSINQDTQYF.

This clone was found a few times. Gene names and germline match the mouse. From the germline J gene comes the end of the CDR3, since the read stops 1 residue before it. The gene calls are TRBV26 and TRBJ2-2; D tentatively reads TRBD1 or TRBD2 (5 bases each). Trimming took off 1 base at V and 4 bases at J, with 10 bases between the two ends. Germline V gene lookup returns CDR1 KGHPV and CDR2 FQNQEV (reference sequence). CDR3 length: 15 amino acids. CDR3 in amino acids: CASSLLGAGTGQLYF. Partial CDR3 DNA: TGTGCCAGCAGTCTGTTAGGGGCGGGCACCGGGCAGCTCTAC.

A remark on this clone: Gene names are mouse gene names. The CDR3 spells CAWSLTGAEQFF. The DNA read from the CDR3 is TGTGCCTGGAGTCTCACTGGTGCTGAGCAGTTC. The chain joins TRBV31 to TRBJ2-1; a weak D match, TRBD2 (5 bases). The read ends 1 residue shy of where the CDR3 ends; the end is completed using the germline J gene. V was shortened by 0 bases and J by 6 bases, with 6 bases between the two germline ends. Germline CDR1 is GKSSPN and CDR2 is SITVG. There are 12 residues in the CDR3.

Worth noting for this clone: The gene symbols are mouse symbols. The DNA ends 1 residue before the CDR3 does, and the rest of the CDR3 is filled in from the germline J gene. J is TRBJ2-7 and V is TRBV3; 9 positions agree with TRBD2. The V gene end was trimmed by 2 bases and the J gene end by 0 bases; junction bases not matched to a gene: 2. CDR3 size: 15 residues. Per germline, CDR1 SNHLY and CDR2 FYNGKV (reference sequence). CDR3 DNA (partial): TGTGCCAGCAGCTTACTGGGGGGGAGCTCCTATGAACAGTAC. Translated, it gives CASSLLGGSSYEQY. The entire CDR3 reads CASSLLGGSSYEQYF.

About this clone itself: The gene symbols are mouse symbols. The CDR3 end lies 1 residue beyond the end of the read and is filled in from the germline J gene. This chain uses TRBV13-3 with TRBJ2-5; 10 bases are a match to TRBD1. Trimming at V came to 3 bases and at J to 4 bases, leaving 2 bases not matched to a gene. The germline gives CDR1 NNHDY, CDR2 SYVADS. The CDR3 extends over 14 amino acids. The part of the CDR3 DNA that was read is TGTGCCAGCAGTGCGGGACAGGGGAAAGACACCCAGTAC. It translates to CASSAGQGKDTQY. The whole CDR3 protein is CASSAGQGKDTQYF.

About this clone: Mouse names are used for the genes. The read is 1 residue too short to cover the CDR3 end, so that end is filled in from the germline J gene. In the same sample, other DNA sequences code for this CDR3. The V gene is TRBV26, the J gene TRBJ1-3, with D tentatively TRBD1 (6 bases). Trimming removed 6 bases at V and 0 bases at J, with 9 bases between. Germline CDR1 is KGHPV and CDR2 is FQNQEV (reference sequence). The CDR3 extends over 14 amino acids. The CDR3 is CASSRDNSGNTLYF. Incomplete CDR3 DNA: TGTGCCAGCAGCCGGGACAATTCTGGAAATACGCTCTAT.

Concerning this clone: The gene symbols are mouse symbols. Read coverage stops 1 residue before the CDR3 terminus; the germline J gene supplies the remainder. The chain combines TRBV12-1 with TRBJ2-4; TRBD2 is a possible D gene (6 bases). The V end was cut by 0 bases, the J end by 4 bases, with 10 bases between. CDR3 length: 14 amino acids. CDR1 SGHSN and CDR2 HYEKVE come from the germline V gene. CDR3 protein: CASSLDGGKNTLYF. The CDR3 bases that were read are TGTGCCAGCTCTCTCGACGGGGGGAAAAACACCTTGTAC.

As for this clone: The gene names here belong to mouse. The observed sequence ends 1 residue before the CDR3 terminus, with the missing tail filled in from the germline J gene. The rearrangement joins TRBV13-3 to TRBJ2-5; TRBD2 aligns across 12 bases. Germline V gene lookup returns CDR1 NNHDY and CDR2 SYVADS. V lost 5 bases and J lost 6; bases outside the gene matches: 7. This CDR3 comprises 15 residues. CDR3 sequence reads: CASRGTGGRWDTQYF. The sequenced part of the CDR3 DNA is TGTGCCAGCAGGGGGACTGGGGGGCGCTGGGACACCCAGTAC.

This clone was counted a few times. Gene and germline names: mouse. The DNA ends 1 residue before the CDR3 does, and the rest of the CDR3 is filled in from the germline J gene. This chain connects TRBV3 to TRBJ2-7, with 10 bases matching TRBD2. V dropped 6 bases and J dropped 4; count of bases not matched to a gene: 6. Germline values: CDR1 SNHLY, CDR2 FYNGKV (reference sequence). The CDR3 loop spans 14 amino acids. The part of the CDR3 DNA that was read is TGTGCCAGCAGAGGACTGGGGGTCCTATATGAACAGTAC. This gives the protein CASRGLGVLYEQY. The entire CDR3 protein reads CASRGLGVLYEQYF.

Note on this clone: All gene names here are mouse names. The read terminates 1 residue before the CDR3 end, so the remaining end is supplied by the germline J gene. The V and J genes are TRBV12-1 and TRBJ2-5, with TRBD2 matching over 8 bases. The ends lost 0 bases at V and 1 base at J; junction bases unmatched: 2. The length of the CDR3 is 15 residues. Germline V gene sequence: CDR1 SGHSN, CDR2 HYEKVE. The CDR3 region is CASSLGGGHQDTQYF. CDR3 bases read: TGTGCCAGCTCTCTCGGGGGGGGCCACCAAGACACCCAGTAC.

As to this clone: The genes are named according to mouse. From the germline J gene comes the end of the CDR3, since the read stops 1 residue before it. The chain links TRBV3 to TRBJ2-3; 7 bases agree with TRBD2. J was trimmed by 0 bases and V by 5 bases; bases with no gene match: 5. There are 15 residues in the CDR3. Germline-derived CDR1 and CDR2 are SNHLY and FYNGKV (reference sequence). The CDR3 spells CASSPRLGSAETLYF. CDR3 bases read: TGTGCCAGCAGCCCTCGACTGGGAAGTGCAGAAACGCTGTAT.

With respect to this clone: The listed genes are named as in mouse. The DNA ends 1 residue before the CDR3 does, and the rest of the CDR3 is filled in from the germline J gene. The chain uses TRBV16 and TRBJ2-5; D unclear. V shed 4 bases and J shed 1 base, with 9 bases lying between them. In germline, CDR1 is SGHSA, CDR2 FRNQAP. The CDR3 is 14 amino acids. The CDR3 loop is CASSYMTYQDTQYF. The CDR3 bases that were read are TGTGCAAGCAGCTACATGACATACCAAGACACCCAGTAC.

This clone was detected a few times. Here the gene names and germline are mouse. The read terminates 1 residue before the CDR3 end, so the remaining end is supplied by the germline J gene. The rearrangement joins TRBV3 to TRBJ1-3, with 10 positions matching TRBD1. Germline CDR1 reads SNHLY; CDR2 reads FYNGKV (reference sequence). This CDR3 is built from 16 residues. V shed 2 bases, J shed 3 bases, and the junction held 4 bases outside the gene matches. CDR3 loop: CASSLLDRGRGNTLYF. The DNA read from the CDR3 is TGTGCCAGCAGCTTACTTGACAGGGGGCGTGGAAATACGCTCTAT.

Comment on this clone: Gene and germline names: mouse. The read stops 1 residue short of the end of the CDR3; the missing end is completed from the germline J gene. The chain carries TRBV3 and TRBJ2-5; 8 nucleotides line up with TRBD2. Germline V gives CDR1 SNHLY, CDR2 FYNGKV (reference sequence). The CDR3 sequence is 13 residues long. V trimming: 4 bases; J trimming: 5 bases; junction bases outside the gene matches: 2. The chain's CDR3 is CASSSTGADTQYF. CDR3 DNA (partial): TGTGCCAGCAGCTCGACTGGGGCAGACACCCAGTAC.

About this clone itself: Gene labels here are mouse ones. The read ends 1 residue before the CDR3 terminus; that terminus is restored from the germline J gene. The rearrangement joins TRBV23 to TRBJ2-2; the DNA was not used to check the table's D call, TRBD1. The CDR3 consists of 16 residues. Looked up from germline, CDR1 is KGHTA and CDR2 is FQNQQP. The CDR3 loop reads CSSSQTGVANTGQLYF. Incomplete CDR3 DNA: TGCTCCAGCAGTCAAACAGGGGTGGCAAACACCGGGCAGCTCTAC.

This clone was seen more than once but under ten times. Each gene name is a mouse one. The missing CDR3 end, 1 residue past where the read stops, is filled in from the germline J gene. The chain joins TRBV23 to TRBJ2-5; the table names TRBD1, a call not compared with the DNA. Germline V gene data show CDR1 as KGHTA and CDR2 as FQNQQP. The CDR3 contains 14 residues. The CDR3 spells CSSSQRTGKDTQYF. The part of the CDR3 DNA that was read is TGCTCCAGCAGTCAAAGGACAGGGAAAGACACCCAGTAC.

Of note for this clone: Any gene name here is a mouse gene name. The read ends 1 residue before the CDR3 terminus; that terminus is restored from the germline J gene. The rearrangement joins TRBV26 to TRBJ2-1; possible D gene TRBD1, 6 bases. Trimming removed 4 bases from V and 3 bases from J, with 10 bases in between. This CDR3 is 14 amino acids long. The germline V gene encodes CDR1 KGHPV and CDR2 FQNQEV (reference sequence). CDR3 region: CASSPQGSYAEQFF. The covered CDR3 bases are TGTGCCAGCAGTCCGCAGGGGTCCTATGCTGAGCAGTTC.

Comment on this clone: The listed genes are named as in mouse. The CDR3 end lies 1 residue beyond the end of the read and is filled in from the germline J gene. V is TRBV26 and J is TRBJ1-6; D remains unclear. TRBJ1-6 is an ORF, and what it does is uncertain. The V gene lost 0 bases and the J gene lost 7 bases, with 7 bases spanning the gap. The CDR3 totals 14 residues. Germline CDR1 KGHPV, CDR2 FQNQEV (reference sequence). CDR3 sequence reads: CASSLSGLNSPLYF. CDR3 DNA (partial): TGTGCCAGCAGTCTGTCTGGGTTGAATTCGCCCCTCTAC.

A remark on this clone: Gene names follow the mouse nomenclature. The read terminates 1 residue before the CDR3 end, so the remaining end is supplied by the germline J gene. The gene calls are TRBV24 and TRBJ1-4, with 8 bases that match TRBD1. This CDR3 contains 15 residues. J lost 2 bases, V lost 4 bases, and 3 bases had no gene match. Germline V gene data show CDR1 as KGHTA and CDR2 as FRNEEI. The part of the CDR3 DNA that was read is TGTGCCAGCAGTCAAGGGGACAGGTCCAACGAAAGATTATTT. Translation gives CASSQGDRSNERLF. The full CDR3 protein reads CASSQGDRSNERLFF.